One and the same sample provided the 29 T cell receptor beta chains below, sequenced in a study of cytomegalovirus exposure and HLA in healthy donors. The PCR had 60 Vbeta and 13 Jbeta primers. Generated by immunoSEQ multiplex PCR, the TCRdb table keeps only in-frame clones and is missing some. The table includes about 140,000 clones, about three quarters detected once. The sample consisted of PBMCs. The receptors originated from a middle-aged woman in good health and CMV-seronegative.

The V and J genes are TRBV19 and TRBJ1-2, with D perhaps matching TRBD1 (6 bases). Germline CDR1 and CDR2: LNHDA and SQIVND (reference sequence). This CDR3 spans 15 amino acids. Trimming stripped 0 bases from V and 3 bases from J, with 11 bases between. The CDR3 here is CASSIDLGGHYGYTF. DNA for the CDR3: TGTGCCAGTAGTATAGATCTGGGGGGGCACTATGGCTACACCTTC.

The chain employs TRBV4-1 and TRBJ1-2; a weak D match, TRBD1 (6 bases). The germline V gene has CDR1 MGHRA and CDR2 YSYEKL. The CDR3 spans 15 residues. Trimming took off 0 bases at V and 3 bases at J, with 11 bases between the two ends. CDR3 in amino acids: CASSQDRGADYGYTF. The DNA for the CDR3 is TGCGCCAGCAGCCAAGATCGGGGGGCTGACTATGGCTACACCTTC.

The V call is TRBV9, the J call TRBJ2-2; unclear D gene. Germline V lookup: CDR1 SGDLS, CDR2 YYNGEE. V was clipped by 1 base and J by 1 base, with 11 bases between them. The CDR3 length is 16 residues. The chain's CDR3 is CASSVRQVGNTGELFF. The CDR3 coding sequence is TGTGCCAGCAGCGTACGGCAGGTTGGGAACACCGGGGAGCTGTTTTTT.

This clone was seen only a few times. The genes are TRBV6-5 and TRBJ1-1; D is undetermined. The V end lost 1 base, the J end lost 5 bases, and 8 bases lay between the germline ends. The CDR3 consists of 13 residues. Per the germline V gene, CDR1 is MNHEY and CDR2 is SVGAGI. This chain's CDR3 is CASSYLRETEAFF. DNA of the CDR3: TGTGCCAGCAGTTACTTGAGGGAGACTGAAGCTTTCTTT.

CDR3 region: CASSPQGARYEQYF. As DNA, the CDR3 is TGTGCCAGCAGTCCACAGGGGGCGCGTTACGAGCAGTACTTC. V usage is TRBV6-5 and J usage is TRBJ2-7; 9 nucleotides align to TRBD1. Germline V gene data show CDR1 as MNHEY and CDR2 as SVGAGI. V gave up 5 bases and J gave up 4 bases; unmatched junction bases: 6. This CDR3 spans 14 amino acids.

This clone showed up just a few times. The gene calls are TRBV7-2 and TRBJ1-1, with D possibly matching TRBD1 (6 bases). The CDR3 runs to 14 residues. Germline CDR1 and CDR2: SGHTA and FQGNSA. Trimming stripped 1 base from V and 5 bases from J, with 11 bases between. The CDR3 bases are TGTGCCAGCAGCTTAGTAAAGGGGGGGACTGAAGCTTTCTTT. This codes for CASSLVKGGTEAFF.

The chain uses TRBV7-8 and TRBJ2-7; TRBD1 aligns across 9 bases. The ends lost 5 bases at V and 6 bases at J; junction bases unmatched: 11. This CDR3 comprises 15 residues. Germline assignment: CDR1 SGHVS and CDR2 FQNEAQ. The CDR3 bases are TGTGCCAGCAGCGAACAGGGGGCGCTTTCTGCCGAGCAGTACTTC. Its protein is CASSEQGALSAEQYF. The variable domain in full, completed from reference TRBV7-8 and TRBJ2-7, reads GAGVSQSPRYKVAKRGQDVALRCDPISGHVSLFWYQQALGQGPEFLTYFQNEAQLDKSGLPSDRFFAERPEGSVSTLKIQRTQQEDSAVYLCASSEQGALSAEQYFGPGTRLTVT.

CDR3 in amino acids: CASSPGLAGGHEQFF. The CDR3, as DNA: TGTGCCAGCAGCCCCGGACTAGCGGGGGGGCACGAGCAGTTCTTC. The chain recombines TRBV11-3 with TRBJ2-1, with 15 nucleotides matching TRBD2. Trimming took 5 bases from V and 10 from J; bases not matched to a gene: 6. Germline V gene data show CDR1 as SGHNT and CDR2 as YENEEA. The CDR3 runs 15 residues.

The rearrangement joins TRBV5-6 to TRBJ2-7, with 10 bases matching TRBD1. Germline CDR1 is SGHDT and CDR2 is YYEEEE. J lost 4 bases, V lost 2 bases, and 6 bases had no gene match. This CDR3 comprises 15 residues. In nucleotides, the CDR3 is TGTGCCAGCAGCTTACGGGGGACAGGGGCATACGAGCAGTACGTC. Residues: CASSLRGTGAYEQYV.

This rearrangement joins TRBV2 to TRBJ2-5; D uncertain. The V gene lost 5 bases and the J gene lost 5 bases, with 12 bases spanning the gap. The CDR3 is 13 amino acids. Germline V gene lookup returns CDR1 SNHLY and CDR2 FYNNEI. The CDR3 protein is CASSWVPRETQYF. As DNA, the CDR3 is TGTGCCAGCAGTTGGGTACCGAGGGAGACCCAGTACTTC.

This chain's CDR3 is CASSGSSYNEQFF. The CDR3 DNA is TGTGCCAGCAGCGGGAGCTCCTACAATGAGCAGTTCTTC. V usage is TRBV11-2 and J usage is TRBJ2-1; possible D gene TRBD2, 5 bases. Germline assignment: CDR1 SGHAT and CDR2 FQNNGV. This CDR3 comprises 13 residues. V lost 5 bases and J lost 0, with 5 bases in between.

The rearrangement links TRBV5-1 to TRBJ2-2; tentative D call: TRBD2 (5 bases). The CDR3 is 13 residues long. The germline V gene encodes CDR1 SGHRS and CDR2 YFSETQ. V was clipped by 4 bases and J by 5 bases, with 9 bases between them. CDR3 in amino acids: CASSGPGTGELFF. CDR3 sequence (DNA): TGCGCCAGCAGCGGACCGGGGACCGGGGAGCTGTTTTTT.

The chain is built from TRBV5-4 and TRBJ2-5; 10 positions agree with TRBD2. CDR3 length equals 14 residues. V lost 1 base to trimming and J lost 5 bases; unmatched junction nucleotides: 2. Germline-derived CDR1 and CDR2 are SGHNT and YYREEE (reference sequence). CDR3 sequence reads: CASSLPSGGETQYF. DNA of the CDR3: TGTGCCAGCAGCTTGCCTAGCGGGGGTGAGACCCAGTACTTC.

The J gene is TRBJ1-2, the V gene TRBV11-2; 8 bases agree with TRBD1. Looked up from germline, CDR1 is SGHAT and CDR2 is FQNNGV. CDR3 length: 16 residues. V shed 2 bases, J shed 1 base, and the junction held 6 bases outside the gene matches. CDR3 sequence: CASSLPTGGVNYGYTF. The CDR3 DNA follows: TGTGCCAGCAGCTTACCAACAGGGGGGGTTAACTATGGCTACACCTTC.

This clone was recorded once. The CDR3 region has the DNA TGCGCCAGCTCCACACAGGGACATGGGTACGAGCAGTACTTC. Amino acid sequence: CASSTQGHGYEQYF. This rearrangement joins TRBV5-1 to TRBJ2-7; perhaps TRBD1 as D (6 bases). The CDR3 sequence is 14 residues long. Per germline, CDR1 SGHRS and CDR2 YFSETQ. V dropped 7 bases and J dropped 4 bases, with 18 bases sitting between them. Drawing the rest from reference TRBV5-1 and TRBJ2-7, the complete variable domain is KAGVTQTPRYLIKTRGQQVTLSCSPISGHRSVSWYQQTPGQGLQFLFEYFSETQRNKGNFPGRFSGRQFSNSRSEMNVSTLELGDSALYLCASSTQGHGYEQYFGPGTRLTVT.

This clone was counted at least ten times. CDR3 in amino acids: CASSLGRQGALNQPQHF. CDR3 nucleotides: TGTGCCAGCAGCTTGGGGAGGCAGGGGGCACTTAATCAGCCCCAGCATTTT. The chain carries TRBV5-6 and TRBJ1-5, with 8 nucleotides matching TRBD1. CDR1 and CDR2 from the germline V gene are SGHDT and YYEEEE. The CDR3 totals 17 residues. V was clipped by 0 bases and J by 4 bases; unmatched bases: 9.

V gene TRBV6-4 combines with J gene TRBJ2-7, with 7 bases aligning to TRBD1. Germline trimming cut 6 bases from V and 1 base from J; bases unmatched to any gene: 12. This CDR3 has 16 amino acids. CDR1 is MRHNA and CDR2 is SNTAGT in the germline V gene. For the CDR3, the DNA is TGTGCCAGCAGAGAGGACAGGATTGGTTTTTCCTACGAGCAGTACGTC. Its translation: CASREDRIGFSYEQYV.

This clone has more than one count but fewer than ten. The CDR3 DNA sequence: TGCGCCAGCAGCGCGGGACAGGGGGCTGAAGCTTTCTTT. Translated: CASSAGQGAEAFF. The V call is TRBV5-1, the J call TRBJ1-1, with TRBD1 matching over 11 bases. This CDR3 is built from 13 residues. Germline CDR1 and CDR2: SGHRS and YFSETQ. With V trimmed by 4 bases and J by 6 bases, 2 bases remained unmatched.

This clone was recorded only once. The chain is built from TRBV6-4 and TRBJ1-5; 8 bases fit TRBD1. CDR1 MRHNA and CDR2 SNTAGT come from the germline V gene. The CDR3 is 13 residues long. V dropped 7 bases and J dropped 6; count of bases not matched to a gene: 5. CDR3: CASTRGQGQPQHF. CDR3 DNA: TGTGCCAGCACCAGGGGGCAGGGTCAGCCCCAGCATTTT.

The table lists this clone with a few counts. V and J are TRBV7-6 and TRBJ2-3; 8 bases match TRBD2. Germline loops: CDR1 SGHVS, CDR2 FNYEAQ. V was pared by 5 bases and J by 3 bases, with 4 bases of the junction left unmatched. This CDR3 has 14 amino acids. The CDR3 sequence: CASSRGLATDTQYF. The DNA for the CDR3 is TGTGCCAGCAGCCGTGGACTAGCAACAGATACGCAGTATTTT. Together with reference TRBV7-6 and TRBJ2-3, the CDR3 gives the full variable domain: GAGVSQSPRYKVTKRGQDVALRCDPISGHVSLYWYRQALGQGPEFLTYFNYEAQQDKSGLPNDRFSAERPEGSISTLTIQRTEQRDSAMYRCASSRGLATDTQYFGPGTRLTVL.

As to this clone: Sequence at one end of the junction differs from germline and may be a read error. The chain has TRBV4-1 and TRBJ1-2; D is uncertain. The CDR3 loop spans 15 amino acids. Germline assignment: CDR1 MGHRA and CDR2 YSYEKL. The CDR3 DNA reads TGCGCCAGCAGCCAAGAAGTGCGGGCTAAATATGGCTACACCTTC. Translated, it gives CASSQEVRAKYGYTF.

This clone was detected a few times. The chain links TRBV6-1 to TRBJ2-3; tentatively, D is TRBD1 (7 bases). Germline V CDR1 and CDR2: MNHNS, SASEGT. Trimming pared 4 bases from V and 0 bases from J, leaving 11 bases between. The CDR3 contains 15 residues. The CDR3 loop is CASSGQGGSTDTQYF. The CDR3 nucleotides are TGTGCCAGCAGTGGCCAGGGGGGTAGCACAGATACGCAGTATTTT.

The rearrangement joins TRBV7-9 to TRBJ1-2; D unclear. V was trimmed by 1 base and J by 2 bases, leaving 11 bases between them. The germline CDR1 and CDR2 sequences are SEHNR and FQNEAQ (reference sequence). The CDR3 consists of 15 residues. The CDR3 sequence: CASSLDGPQNYGYTF. The CDR3 DNA reads TGTGCCAGCAGCTTAGATGGCCCGCAAAACTATGGCTACACCTTC.

The rearrangement uses TRBV7-9 and TRBJ1-1; 8 nucleotides line up with TRBD1. Trimming took 2 bases from V and 8 from J; bases not matched to a gene: 4. CDR1 SEHNR and CDR2 FQNEAQ come from the germline V gene (reference sequence). The CDR3 totals 13 residues. For the CDR3, the DNA is TGTGCCAGCAGCTTAAGGGGACAGGCCGAAGCTTTCTTT. It yields the protein CASSLRGQAEAFF.

The genes are TRBV7-2 and TRBJ1-1; D might be TRBD1 (5 bases). CDR3 size: 14 residues. The germline V and J ends were trimmed by 4 bases and 6 bases, with 15 bases remaining between them. The germline V gene has CDR1 SGHTA and CDR2 FQGNSA. Here the CDR3 reads CASSSRGGSAEAFF. CDR3 coding DNA: TGTGCCAGCAGCTCTCGGGGGGGGTCGGCTGAAGCTTTCTTT.

The chain has TRBV9 and TRBJ2-2; D may be TRBD1 (6 bases). This CDR3 contains 14 residues. V lost 0 bases and J 4 bases, leaving 7 bases between the germline ends. CDR1 and CDR2 from the germline V gene are SGDLS and YYNGEE. The CDR3 coding sequence is TGTGCCAGCAGCGTAGAAGGGGGCACCGGGGAGCTGTTTTTT. It is translated as CASSVEGGTGELFF.

This clone turned up a few times. The V gene is TRBV7-9, the J gene TRBJ2-1; D is uncertain. Per the germline V gene, CDR1 is SEHNR and CDR2 is FQNEAQ (reference sequence). This CDR3 is 15 amino acids long. Trimming removed 0 bases from V and 3 bases from J, with 9 bases in between. The CDR3: CASSLARDNYNEQFF. The DNA for the CDR3 is TGTGCCAGCAGCTTAGCGCGTGACAACTACAATGAGCAGTTCTTC.

This chain connects TRBV15 to TRBJ1-2, with D unresolved. The germline V gene has CDR1 LNHNV and CDR2 YYDKDF (reference sequence). There are 14 residues in the CDR3. Between the trimmed V and J ends, which lost 1 base and 5 bases, there was a span of 11 bases. CDR3 sequence: CATSRVASGYGYTF. The CDR3 coding sequence is TGTGCCACCAGCAGAGTGGCTAGTGGATATGGCTACACCTTC. The complete variable domain, with remaining parts taken from reference TRBV15 and TRBJ1-2, reads DAMVIQNPRYQVTQFGKPVTLSCSQTLNHNVMYWYQQKSSQAPKLLFHYYDKDFNNEADTPDNFQSRRPNTSFCFLDIRSPGLGDTAMYLCATSRVASGYGYTFGSGTRLTVV.

The chain uses TRBV28 and TRBJ2-2, with D uncertain. CDR1 MDHEN and CDR2 SYDVKM come from the germline V gene. Trimming stripped 3 bases from V and 9 bases from J, with 20 bases between. The CDR3 has 16 residues. CDR3 bases: TGTGCCAGCAGTTTGTTTGTGGATACTACCGTCCGGGAGCTGTTTTTT. Protein product: CASSLFVDTTVRELFF.